The 16 T cell receptor beta chains listed next were all sequenced from one sample in a study of T-cell reconstitution after alpha-beta-depleted transplantation in children. Preparation of the TCRbeta library was carried out with unique molecular identifiers. TCRdb redid the calling of the PCR reads with MiXCR, one entry per CDR3 protein. The data show around 450,000 distinct CDR3 sequences, 10% seen once. This specimen was PBMCs, taken before TCRalphabeta/CD19-depleted stem cell transplant. All receptors derive from a child under 10 years old with inherited bone marrow failure, due to receive a stem cell transplant.

This chain links TRBV28 with TRBJ1-5; D not resolved. V dropped 7 bases and J dropped 4 bases, with 17 bases sitting between them. Germline V lookup: CDR1 MDHEN, CDR2 SYDVKM. The CDR3 contains 15 residues. CDR3 DNA sequence: TGTGCCAGCAACCCACCCGGACGGGTGAATCAGCCCCAGCATTTT. Translation gives CASNPPGRVNQPQHF.

This clonotype was observed at least ten times. The CDR3 coding sequence is TGTGCCTGGACTTTTTTGGTTGGGACCGGGGAGCTGTTTTTT. Its protein product is CAWTFLVGTGELFF. V and J are TRBV30 and TRBJ2-2; D is unclear. The V and J ends lost 4 bases and 5 bases respectively, with 14 bases between them. The CDR3 runs 14 residues. Looked up from germline, CDR1 is GTSNPN and CDR2 is SVGIG (reference sequence).

This clonotype was counted ten times or more. The genes are TRBV29-1 and TRBJ2-5; tentatively, D is TRBD1 (6 bases). The CDR3 contains 11 residues. Per the germline V gene, CDR1 is SQVTM and CDR2 is ANQGSEA. CDR3 sequence reads: CSYRDQETQYF. Here the CDR3 DNA reads TGCAGTTACAGGGACCAAGAGACCCAGTACTTC.

The chain recombines TRBV7-9 with TRBJ1-1; D is perhaps TRBD1 (5 bases). This CDR3 region has 14 residues. V was cut by 4 bases and J by 0 bases, with 9 bases left in between. From germline, CDR1 is SEHNR and CDR2 FQNEAQ (reference sequence). For the CDR3, the DNA is TGTGCCAGCAGCTCGGGACCGATGAACACTGAAGCTTTCTTT. This gives the protein CASSSGPMNTEAFF.

This clonotype was counted ten times or more. The chain links TRBV6-2 or TRBV6-3 to TRBJ2-1; D is perhaps TRBD2 (6 bases). Germline-derived CDR1 and CDR2 are MNHEY and SVGEGT. The CDR3 runs to 14 residues. Trimming left V 8 bases short and J 8 bases short, with 19 bases between. CDR3 nucleotides: TGTGCCAGCCGACCCCAACGGGAGACGGATGAGCAGTTCTTC. As protein: CASRPQRETDEQFF.

This chain uses TRBV20-1 with TRBJ2-7; D perhaps matches TRBD1 (5 bases). Germline V gene lookup returns CDR1 DFQATT and CDR2 SNEGSKA (reference sequence). V lost 4 bases to trimming and J lost 1 base, with 32 bases between them. This CDR3 spans 20 amino acids. The CDR3 sequence is CSATSGPRSRRQLISYEQYF. The CDR3 DNA reads TGCAGTGCTACCTCGGGTCCGAGGTCACGAAGACAGTTAATTTCCTACGAGCAGTACTTC.

As regards this clonotype: This may be a read error: a much more frequent sequence differs by one nucleotide. The chain uses TRBV7-9 and TRBJ2-3, with unresolved D. CDR1 SEHNR and CDR2 FQNEAQ come from the germline V gene (reference sequence). This CDR3 has 14 amino acids. In DNA form, the CDR3 reads TGTGCCATCAGCCACCGGCCTGGGGCAGATACGCAGTATTTT. This gives the protein CAISHRPGADTQYF.

This clonotype came up a few times. The chain uses TRBV20-1 and TRBJ2-7; D is possibly TRBD1 (6 bases). The CDR3 consists of 13 residues. Looked up from germline, CDR1 is DFQATT and CDR2 is SNEGSKA (reference sequence). Trimming shortened V by 2 bases and J by 3 bases, and 11 bases separated the two germline ends. CDR3 coding DNA: TGCAGTGCTAGATTTCGGACAGACTACGAGCAGTACTTC. Translating gives CSARFRTDYEQYF.

This clonotype was detected ten times or more. This sequence joins TRBV7-2 and TRBJ2-5; TRBD2 agrees at 11 bases. The germline gives CDR1 SGHTA, CDR2 FQGNSA. The V segment lost 5 bases and the J segment 3 bases; nucleotides outside the gene matches: 8. This CDR3 contains 16 residues. The CDR3 loop reads CASSLLLAGGEETQYF. The CDR3 bases are TGTGCCAGCAGCCTTCTTCTAGCGGGAGGAGAAGAGACCCAGTACTTC.

CDR3 DNA: TGTGCCAGCAGTTTAGGGCCCCAGGCCTACACTGAAGCTTTCTTT. Translated: CASSLGPQAYTEAFF. J is TRBJ1-1 and V is TRBV27; D gene ambiguous. The CDR3 is made up of 15 amino acids. Between the trimmed V and J ends, which lost 2 bases and 3 bases, there was a span of 13 bases. Germline loops: CDR1 MNHEY, CDR2 SMNVEV (reference sequence).

This clonotype was counted at least ten times. The chain links TRBV11-2 to TRBJ1-4; unclear D gene. Trimming removed 7 bases from V and 6 bases from J, with 15 bases in between. The germline V gene encodes CDR1 SGHAT and CDR2 FQNNGV. This CDR3 has 14 amino acids. This chain's CDR3 is CASKRSAKDEKLFF. The CDR3 DNA sequence: TGTGCCAGCAAACGCTCTGCAAAGGATGAAAAACTGTTTTTT.

The chain employs TRBV3-1 and TRBJ1-2; 8 positions match TRBD1. The V segment lost 2 bases and the J segment 13 bases; nucleotides outside the gene matches: 6. This CDR3 spans 12 amino acids. Germline V gene lookup returns CDR1 LGHDT and CDR2 YNNKEL (reference sequence). The CDR3 DNA follows: TGTGCCAGCAGCCAACCTGGACAGGGCCCCACCTTC. This encodes CASSQPGQGPTF.

This clonotype was recorded only once. This chain uses TRBV29-1 with TRBJ2-1; 7 bases are shared with TRBD1. Per the germline V gene, CDR1 is SQVTM and CDR2 is ANQGSEA. Trimming at V came to 4 bases and at J to 4 bases, leaving 7 bases not matched to a gene. This CDR3 comprises 14 residues. The CDR3 region is CSVGRDRGYNEQFF. CDR3 bases: TGCAGCGTTGGTAGGGACAGAGGTTACAATGAGCAGTTCTTC.

This clonotype was counted many times. V and J are TRBV11-2 and TRBJ2-1, with 7 bases aligning to TRBD2. The CDR3 is made up of 15 amino acids. Trimming cost V 5 bases and J 10 bases; bases outside gene matches: 14. Germline values: CDR1 SGHAT, CDR2 FQNNGV. The CDR3 sequence: CASSIILGLRGEQFF. The CDR3 coding sequence is TGTGCCAGCAGCATAATTCTAGGATTGCGGGGGGAGCAGTTCTTC. Using reference TRBV11-2 and TRBJ2-1 for the parts outside the CDR3, the full variable domain is EAGVAQSPRYKIIEKRQSVAFWCNPISGHATLYWYQQILGQGPKLLIQFQNNGVVDDSQLPKDRFSAERLKGVDSTLKIQPAKLEDSAVYLCASSIILGLRGEQFFGPGTRLTVL.

This clonotype was seen at least ten times. The rearrangement joins TRBV24-1 to TRBJ2-7; 9 positions agree with TRBD1. Unmatched junction bases numbered 5, after V lost 7 bases and J lost 2 bases. This CDR3 contains 14 residues. Per germline, CDR1 KGHDR and CDR2 SFDVKD. The CDR3 region has the DNA TGTGCCACCAGCCCCGGGACAGGGACCTACGAGCAGTACTTC. Its translation is CATSPGTGTYEQYF.

This clonotype showed up many times. The gene calls are TRBV5-5 and TRBJ1-1; D is undetermined. The germline V gene encodes CDR1 SGHKS and CDR2 YYEKEE (reference sequence). Trimming removed 5 bases from V and 1 base from J, with 9 bases in between. The CDR3 totals 13 residues. The CDR3 loop is CASRYVGNTEAFF. The CDR3 DNA reads as TGTGCCAGCAGGTATGTAGGGAACACTGAAGCTTTCTTT.